The 20 T cell receptor beta chains below were found in one sample sequenced in a study of blood T cell repertoires in COVID-19. Clones were read by immunoSEQ multiplex PCR, and TCRdb kept only the in-frame ones, dropping some. This sample has hundreds of thousands of clones, with 92% found just once. The sequencing sample was made of peripheral blood. The source is a man between 60 and 75 years old with COVID-19, enrolled during active disease.

The gene calls are TRBV6-6 and TRBJ1-2; 8 bases match TRBD1. Germline values: CDR1 MNHNY, CDR2 SVGAGI (reference sequence). V lost 8 bases to trimming and J lost 3 bases; unmatched junction nucleotides: 8. CDR3 length: 14 amino acids. Written as DNA, the CDR3 is TGTGCCAGCCTTCAGACAGGGGCCTACTATGGCTACACCTTC. It codes for CASLQTGAYYGYTF.

The chain joins TRBV6-4 to TRBJ2-5; D perhaps matches TRBD1 (5 bases). The CDR3 loop spans 12 amino acids. Per the germline V gene, CDR1 is MRHNA and CDR2 is SNTAGT. Trimming cost V 2 bases and J 4 bases, with 5 bases left between them. The CDR3 loop is CASSDRGETQYF. The CDR3 DNA sequence: TGTGCCAGCAGTGACAGGGGAGAGACCCAGTACTTC.

CDR3 sequence (DNA): TGTGCCAGCAGCTTAGTATTTGCACAGGGGGCACCCTTGAATCTTCAGTACTTC. As protein: CASSLVFAQGAPLNLQYF. The genes are TRBV7-2 and TRBJ2-4, with 9 positions matching TRBD1. The V gene end was trimmed by 1 base and the J gene end by 11 bases; junction bases not matched to a gene: 18. Germline V gene lookup returns CDR1 SGHTA and CDR2 FQGNSA. The CDR3 is made up of 18 amino acids.

As DNA, the CDR3 is TGTGCCAGCAGCTTAGTCGGGGTAGCGGGAGCTGAGCAGTTCTTC. Its protein is CASSLVGVAGAEQFF. V is TRBV7-9 and J is TRBJ2-1; 9 nucleotides align to TRBD2. V shed 1 base and J 9 bases; nucleotides not matched to a gene: 7. The CDR3 sequence is 15 residues long. Looked up from germline, CDR1 is SEHNR and CDR2 is FQNEAQ (reference sequence).

This sequence joins TRBV5-1 and TRBJ2-5; 8 nucleotides agree with TRBD1. Germline V gene lookup returns CDR1 SGHRS and CDR2 YFSETQ. The CDR3 extends over 15 amino acids. The V segment lost 5 bases and the J segment 5 bases; nucleotides outside the gene matches: 11. This chain's CDR3 is CASRGQVKAEETQYF. In nucleotides, the CDR3 is TGCGCCAGCAGGGGACAGGTAAAGGCGGAGGAGACCCAGTACTTC.

With respect to this clone: At the DNA level, this CDR3 is encoded by other sequences in the same sample as well. The chain links TRBV10-3 to TRBJ2-7; 9 nucleotides match TRBD1. The V gene end was trimmed by 5 bases and the J gene end by 4 bases; junction bases not matched to a gene: 6. The CDR3 covers 14 residues. Per the germline V gene, CDR1 is ENHRY and CDR2 is SYGVKD. The CDR3 region is CAISPGQGSYEQYF. For the CDR3, the DNA is TGTGCCATCAGTCCGGGACAGGGCTCATACGAGCAGTACTTC.

The V and J genes are TRBV6-5 and TRBJ1-1, with 10 bases aligning to TRBD1. V lost 4 bases and J lost 4; bases outside the gene matches: 9. This CDR3 has 16 residues. Germline CDR1 MNHEY, CDR2 SVGAGI. CDR3 bases: TGTGCCAGCAGTTGGGTACCGGGACAGGGGATCACTGAAGCTTTCTTT. Translating gives CASSWVPGQGITEAFF.

This chain joins TRBV27 and TRBJ1-1; the D is unclear. Per the germline V gene, CDR1 is MNHEY and CDR2 is SMNVEV (reference sequence). Trimming removed 1 base at V and 5 bases at J, with 11 bases between. The length of the CDR3 is 14 residues. In DNA form, the CDR3 reads TGTGCCAGCAGTTTATATGGAGTAGTGACTGAAGCTTTCTTT. Protein product: CASSLYGVVTEAFF.

The chain employs TRBV7-9 and TRBJ1-3; TRBD1 is a possible D gene (6 bases). This CDR3 is built from 17 residues. Germline CDR1 SEHNR, CDR2 FQNEAQ (reference sequence). The V end was cut by 11 bases, the J end by 0 bases, with 23 bases between. The CDR3 DNA follows: TGTGCCCAAGCCAGCGGTACCACAGGGACCTCTGGAAACACCATATATTTT. Its translation: CAQASGTTGTSGNTIYF. Full variable domain (remainder filled in from reference TRBV7-9 and TRBJ1-3): DTGVSQNPRHKITKRGQNVTFRCDPISEHNRLYWYRQTLGQGPEFLTYFQNEAQLEKSRLLSDRFSAERPKGSFSTLEIQRTEQGDSAMYLCAQASGTTGTSGNTIYFGEGSWLTVV.

As DNA, the CDR3 is TGTGCCAGCACCCCCGGGGCAGGCGGGGTCCGGGCTTTCTTT. Translating it yields CASTPGAGGVRAFF. The gene calls are TRBV28 and TRBJ1-1; a possible D gene is TRBD1 (5 bases). Trimming removed 7 bases at V and 11 bases at J, with 23 bases between. This CDR3 has 14 residues. The germline V gene has CDR1 MDHEN and CDR2 SYDVKM.

The V and J genes are TRBV3-1 (or the pseudogene TRBV3-2) and TRBJ1-2; TRBD1 might be the D (6 bases). This CDR3 has 16 amino acids. The germline V gene has CDR1 LGHDT and CDR2 YNNKEL (reference sequence). Trimming cost V 2 bases and J 7 bases, with 20 bases left between them. CDR3 loop: CASSQRGGQALSGYTF. CDR3 DNA sequence: TGTGCCAGCAGCCAAAGAGGGGGACAAGCTTTGAGTGGCTACACCTTC.

This chain joins TRBV6-2 or TRBV6-3 and TRBJ1-5; 7 nucleotides line up with TRBD1. This CDR3 spans 15 amino acids. Losses at the gene ends were 0 bases for V and 6 bases for J; bases not matched to a gene: 5. Germline values: CDR1 MNHEY, CDR2 SVGEGT. The CDR3 DNA reads as TGTGCCAGCAGTTACTCAGGGGGCAGTGGTCAGCCCCAGCATTTT. Its protein product is CASSYSGGSGQPQHF.

V usage is TRBV7-8 and J usage is TRBJ2-1; perhaps TRBD1 as D (5 bases). The germline CDR1 and CDR2 sequences are SGHVS and FQNEAQ. Between the trimmed V and J ends, which lost 0 bases and 6 bases, there was a span of 12 bases. The CDR3 consists of 15 residues. The CDR3 spells CASSLASGQRNEQFF. The CDR3 region has the DNA TGTGCCAGCAGCTTAGCGTCCGGACAACGCAATGAGCAGTTCTTC.

This clone has just one count. One junction end disagrees with the germline gene, perhaps due to a read error. This chain joins TRBV7-7 and TRBJ1-2; D is possibly TRBD1 (5 bases). Germline V gene lookup returns CDR1 SSHAT and CDR2 FNYEAQ (reference sequence). This CDR3 spans 16 amino acids. The CDR3 DNA is TGTGCTAGCAGCCCAGGCCCGCCCCGGCAGGGCTATGGCTACACCTTC. It translates to CASSPGPPRQGYGYTF.

The chain combines TRBV28 with TRBJ1-6; D not resolved. Germline assignment: CDR1 MDHEN and CDR2 SYDVKM. Deletions cut 7 bases from V and 0 bases from J, with 13 bases between. The CDR3 covers 16 residues. The CDR3 loop reads CASIPEGGSYNSPLHF. CDR3 DNA: TGTGCCAGCATCCCCGAGGGAGGCTCCTATAATTCACCCCTCCACTTT.

This chain connects TRBV11-3 to TRBJ1-2, with D possibly being TRBD1 (5 bases). CDR1 and CDR2 from the germline V gene are SGHNT and YENEEA. CDR3 length equals 15 residues. Trimming took 5 bases from V and 4 from J, leaving 17 bases between them. CDR3 bases: TGTGCCAGCAGCCCGAAGACAGTGAAGGCCTATGGCTACACCTTC. Its protein product is CASSPKTVKAYGYTF.

This chain links TRBV19 with TRBJ1-2, with a weak D call TRBD1 (5 bases). The germline V gene encodes CDR1 LNHDA and CDR2 SQIVND (reference sequence). The V and J ends lost 9 bases and 8 bases respectively, with 16 bases between them. The CDR3 length is 12 residues. As DNA, the CDR3 is TGTGCCAGCTACAGGCCCAGGTGGGGCTACACCTTC. Translating it yields CASYRPRWGYTF.

The V call is TRBV15, the J call TRBJ1-3; D is unresolved. V gave up 0 bases and J gave up 2 bases, with 11 bases separating them. This CDR3 comprises 16 residues. Germline CDR1 reads LNHNV; CDR2 reads YYDKDF (reference sequence). The CDR3 nucleotides read TGTGCCACCAGCAGAGATCAGTCTGCAACTGGAAACACCATATATTTT. The encoded protein is CATSRDQSATGNTIYF.

V usage is TRBV28 and J usage is TRBJ2-7; D is unclear. The CDR3 is made up of 14 amino acids. CDR1 is MDHEN, CDR2 SYDVKM, per germline. Trimming took off 5 bases at V and 3 bases at J, with 14 bases between the two ends. As DNA, the CDR3 is TGTGCCAGCAGTCGCGCCCCAGGAAGCTACGAGCAGTACTTC. As protein: CASSRAPGSYEQYF.

The chain recombines TRBV7-2 with TRBJ1-4; D is perhaps TRBD1 (6 bases). The V gene's germline CDR1 is SGHTA and CDR2 FQGNSA. The CDR3 spans 15 residues. Trimming cost V 0 bases and J 7 bases, with 12 bases left between them. CDR3 in amino acids: CASSLAGGLGEKLFF. The CDR3 nucleotides are TGTGCCAGCAGCTTAGCGGGGGGGCTCGGTGAAAAACTGTTTTTT. The entire variable domain, with the rest obtained from reference TRBV7-2 and TRBJ1-4, is as follows: GAGVSQSPSNKVTEKGKDVELRCDPISGHTALYWYRQSLGQGLEFLIYFQGNSAPDKSGLPSDRFSAERTGGSVSTLTIQRTQQEDSAVYLCASSLAGGLGEKLFFGSGTQLSVL.